This TCR beta chain was captured in a study of T cells in Graves' hyperthyroidism and ophthalmopathy. Broader study findings: Progression to ophthalmopathy was predicted a median of approximately seven months early.

J was trimmed by 5 bases and V by 0 bases; bases with no gene match: 10. This CDR3 spans 16 amino acids. Germline CDR1 SGDLS, CDR2 YYNGEE. The investigators amplified TCR beta CDR3 regions from RNA transcripts. Primed by the HTBI set, a first-round RT-PCR was run on the TCR CDR3. TCRdb re-derived calls from the multiplex PCR reads in MiXCR, one entry per CDR3 protein. This sample has more than 600,000 distinct CDR3 sequences, with approximately 16% found just once. This clonotype was counted at least ten times. Its antigen is still unknown. The definition of stable Graves' hyperthyroidism was no ophthalmopathy progression within 18 months. Diagnostic decisions used clinical symptoms, serum thyroxine and TRAb, thyroid ultrasound and orbital computed tomography. This sample holds PBMCs from less than 13 ml fresh peripheral blood.

The chain links TRBV9 to TRBJ2-7; 8 bases map to TRBD1. The clonotype was recovered from a man in his late teens or twenties with Graves' hyperthyroidism. Sequencing was done on a sample of blood. CDR3 in amino acids: CASSVGGQGLEDEQYF. CDR3 in DNA: TGTGCCAGCAGCGTAGGAGGACAGGGCCTTGAGGACGAGCAGTACTTC.